A selection of T cell receptor beta chains follows, all from one sample in a study of T cell changes during pregnancy in multiple sclerosis. Clones were read by immunoSEQ multiplex PCR, and TCRdb kept only the in-frame ones, dropping some. Among 23,000 or so clones listed, around nine tenths were seen once. Specimen: CD8+ T cells from peripheral blood mononuclear cells, collected in the first trimester of pregnancy. Receptors were obtained from a female donor in good health, enrolled as a control in a pregnancy study. Each CDR3 is given with its conserved first and last residue. The D gene is left open where the match is weak. Only some rows state a clone size, as once, few, many or a class for expanded clones.

TRBD2	TRBV5-1	TRBJ2-3	many	TGCGCCAGCAGCCCCGGCGGGGCGGGGGGGCTCACAGATACGCAGTATTTT	CASSPGGAGGLTDTQYF
TRBD2	TRBV7-2	TRBJ2-2	NA	TGTGCCAGCAGCCTCCGCGGGGGGACCGGGGAGCTGTTTTTT	CASSLRGGTGELFF
NA	TRBV4-1	TRBJ2-1	once	TGCGCCAGCAGCCCCAGCCCCGGGCGGGGGCCCGAGCAGTTCTTC	CASSPSPGRGPEQFF
NA	TRBV28	TRBJ2-3	NA	TGTGCCAGCAACTCACAGGGTCGGCCGGGCACAGATACGCAGTATTTT	CASNSQGRPGTDTQYF
TRBD1	TRBV5-4	TRBJ2-3	NA	TGTGCCAGCAGCTACGGACAGGGACTCACAGATACGCAGTATTTT	CASSYGQGLTDTQYF
NA	TRBV6-5	TRBJ1-6	NA	TGTGCCAGCAGTTACAATACGGTTGGTTCACCCCTCCACTTT	CASSYNTVGSPLHF
TRBD2	TRBV19	TRBJ2-7	NA	TGTGCCACCAACCCCGGGGGGGCCATTAACGAGCAGTACTTC	CATNPGGAINEQYF
TRBD1	TRBV15	TRBJ2-7	NA	TGTGCCACCAGCAGTGGCCGGGACAGGGCATACGAGCAGTACTTC	CATSSGRDRAYEQYF
NA	TRBV28	TRBJ1-5	NA	TGTGCCAGCACCTACCGGAAAGGGGGTATCCAGCCCCAGCATTTT	CASTYRKGGIQPQHF
TRBD2	TRBV27	TRBJ2-3	NA	TGTGCCAGCAGTTTATTGGCTAGCGGGAGTGCAGATACGCAGTATTTT	CASSLLASGSADTQYF
TRBD2	TRBV7-6	TRBJ2-1	NA	TGTGCCAGCAGCAGCAGCGGGAGGGCCGAAGGCAGAAGCTCCTACAATGAGCAGTTCTTC	CASSSSGRAEGRSSYNEQFF
NA	TRBV6-4	TRBJ2-2	NA	TGTGCCAGCTCCGCAGGGGACACCGGGGAGCTGTTTTTT	CASSAGDTGELFF
TRBD1	TRBV2	TRBJ1-5	NA	TGTGCCAGCAGTGTGGGACAGGGATATCAGCCCCAGCATTTT	CASSVGQGYQPQHF
TRBD1	TRBV15	TRBJ1-1	NA	TGTGCCACCAGCAGAGCCGGGACAGGCCTCACTGAAGCTTTCTTT	CATSRAGTGLTEAFF
TRBD1	TRBV7-9	TRBJ2-7	NA	TGTGCCAGCAGCACCGGCCCGGGACAGGGAGCCGAGCAGTACTTC	CASSTGPGQGAEQYF
TRBD1	TRBV7-3	TRBJ2-5	NA	TGTGCCAGCAGCAAGACAGGGGATCAAGAGACCCAGTACTTC	CASSKTGDQETQYF
NA	TRBV12-5	TRBJ2-7	NA	TGTGCTAGTGGCCTCCACTTAAAGCAGTACTTC	CASGLHLKQYF
TRBD2	TRBV9	TRBJ2-5	NA	TGTGCCAGCACCTCAGGGACTAGCGGGAGTTGGGAGACCCAGTACTTC	CASTSGTSGSWETQYF
TRBD1	TRBV6-4	TRBJ2-5	NA	TGTGCCAGCAGTGAGGATCAGGGGGCTGGAGAGACCCAGTACTTC	CASSEDQGAGETQYF
TRBD2	TRBV6-1	TRBJ2-5	NA	TGTGCCAGCAGTAAACTAGCGGGGTCACAAGAGACCCAGTACTTC	CASSKLAGSQETQYF
NA	TRBV5-4	TRBJ2-2	NA	TGTGCCAGCAGCTTGCAAGGGGCCGGGGAGCTGTTTTTT	CASSLQGAGELFF
TRBD1	TRBV7-9	TRBJ2-5	NA	TGTGCCAGCAGCATGGACAGGGACCAAGAGACCCAGTACTTC	CASSMDRDQETQYF
NA	TRBV4-1	TRBJ2-7	NA	TGCGCCAGCAGCCACCCAGGGGGGTTAGTCGAGCAGTACTTC	CASSHPGGLVEQYF
TRBD2	TRBV4-1	TRBJ2-1	NA	TGCGCCAGTAGCGGGAGGGTCTACAATGAGCAGTTCTTC	CASSGRVYNEQFF
TRBD1	TRBV11-2	TRBJ2-7	NA	TGTGCCAGCAGTACCGGGACAGGGACCCTATACGAGCAGTACTTC	CASSTGTGTLYEQYF
NA	TRBV7-8	TRBJ2-5	NA	TGTGCCAGCAGCTTAGCGGGAGTGGAGACCCAGTACTTC	CASSLAGVETQYF
NA	TRBV28	TRBJ2-3	NA	TGTGCCAGCAGTTTATTATATCAGGGGAGCACAGATACGCAGTATTTT	CASSLLYQGSTDTQYF
NA	TRBV5-6	TRBJ1-2	NA	TGTGCCAGCAGCTTTCGTCGAGCTAACTATGGCTACACCTTC	CASSFRRANYGYTF
NA	TRBV19	TRBJ1-6	NA	TGTGCCAGTAGTATCGCCGGGGGGTATAATTCACCCCTCCACTTT	CASSIAGGYNSPLHF
NA	TRBV28	TRBJ2-1	NA	TGTGCCAGCAGTACCACCCCCCTAGGTCGGGAGCAGTTCTTC	CASSTTPLGREQFF
TRBD1	TRBV5-1	TRBJ2-1	NA	TGCGCCAGCAGCTTATCCGGGACAGTCTACAATGAGCAGTTCTTC	CASSLSGTVYNEQFF
TRBD2	TRBV6-4	TRBJ2-1	NA	TGTGCCAGCTCGACTAGCGGGGGGGCTGATGAGCAGTTCTTC	CASSTSGGADEQFF
NA	TRBV7-9	TRBJ1-4	NA	TGTGCCAGCAGCTTAAAGGAGATGGAAAAGCTGTTTTTT	CASSLKEMEKLFF
TRBD2	TRBV28	TRBJ2-2	NA	TGTGCCAGCAGTGCGCCCCCGACTAGCGGGGTCGGCACCGGGGAGCTGTTTTTT	CASSAPPTSGVGTGELFF
TRBD1	TRBV5-1	TRBJ1-1	NA	TGCGCCAGCAGCCCCGACAGGGGAACTGAAGCTTTCTTT	CASSPDRGTEAFF
TRBD2	TRBV7-8	TRBJ2-3	once	TGTGCCAGCAGCACCGGGACTACGGACACAGATACGCAGTATTTT	CASSTGTTDTDTQYF
NA	TRBV5-1	TRBJ2-1	few	TGCGCCAGCAGCTTGGGAGCCCCCATTGGGCCAAACTACAATGAGCAGTTCTTC	CASSLGAPIGPNYNEQFF
NA	TRBV11-2	TRBJ1-3	few	TGTGCCAGCAGCTTTATCAGTCAGTCTTCTGGAAACACCATATATTTT	CASSFISQSSGNTIYF
NA	TRBV28	TRBJ1-5	NA	TGTGCCAGCAGTTTACGCGGGGAGGTCCGGCAGCCCCAGCATTTT	CASSLRGEVRQPQHF
NA	TRBV11-2	TRBJ2-5	once	TGTGCCAGCAGCTTAATCGCAAACTGGGGGGGGCTAGAGACCCAGTACTTC	CASSLIANWGGLETQYF
NA	TRBV6-6	TRBJ1-2	NA	TGTGCCAGCAGTTACTCCTCGGACACAAACTATGGCTACACCTTC	CASSYSSDTNYGYTF